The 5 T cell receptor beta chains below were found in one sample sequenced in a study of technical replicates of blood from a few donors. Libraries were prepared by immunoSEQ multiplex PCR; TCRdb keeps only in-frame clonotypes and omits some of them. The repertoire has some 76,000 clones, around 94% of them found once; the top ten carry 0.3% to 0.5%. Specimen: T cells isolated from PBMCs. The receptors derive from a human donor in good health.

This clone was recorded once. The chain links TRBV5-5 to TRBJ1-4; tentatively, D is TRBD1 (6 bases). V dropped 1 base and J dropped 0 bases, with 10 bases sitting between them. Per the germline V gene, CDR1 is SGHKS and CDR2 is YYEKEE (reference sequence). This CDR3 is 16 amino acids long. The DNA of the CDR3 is TGTGCCAGCAGCTTGACAGGGATTGCAACTAATGAAAAACTGTTTTTT. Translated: CASSLTGIATNEKLFF.

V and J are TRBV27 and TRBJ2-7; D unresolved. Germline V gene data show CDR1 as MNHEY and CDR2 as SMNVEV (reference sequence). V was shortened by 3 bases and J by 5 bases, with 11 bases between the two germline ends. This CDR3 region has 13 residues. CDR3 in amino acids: CASSFSSGNEQYF. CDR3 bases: TGTGCCAGCAGTTTCTCGTCAGGCAACGAGCAGTACTTC.

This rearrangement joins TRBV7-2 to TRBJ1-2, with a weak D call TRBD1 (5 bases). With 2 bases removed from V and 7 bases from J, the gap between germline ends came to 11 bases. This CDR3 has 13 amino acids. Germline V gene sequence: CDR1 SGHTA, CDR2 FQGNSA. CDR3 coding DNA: TGTGCCAGCAGCTTACTAGGGAGGGGTGGCTACACCTTC. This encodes CASSLLGRGGYTF.

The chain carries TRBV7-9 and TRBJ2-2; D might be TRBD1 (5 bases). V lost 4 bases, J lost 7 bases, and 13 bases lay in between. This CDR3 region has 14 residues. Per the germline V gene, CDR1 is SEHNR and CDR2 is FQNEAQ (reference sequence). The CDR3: CASSSTVSIGELFF. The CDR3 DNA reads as TGTGCCAGCAGCTCGACAGTTTCCATCGGGGAGCTGTTTTTT. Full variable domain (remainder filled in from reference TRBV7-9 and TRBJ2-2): DTGVSQNPRHKITKRGQNVTFRCDPISEHNRLYWYRQTLGQGPEFLTYFQNEAQLEKSRLLSDRFSAERPKGSFSTLEIQRTEQGDSAMYLCASSSTVSIGELFFGEGSRLTVL.

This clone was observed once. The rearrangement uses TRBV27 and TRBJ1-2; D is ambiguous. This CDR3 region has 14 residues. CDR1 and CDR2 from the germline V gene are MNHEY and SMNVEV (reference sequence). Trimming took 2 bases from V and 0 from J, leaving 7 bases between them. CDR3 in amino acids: CASSLVAANYGYTF. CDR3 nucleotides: TGTGCCAGCAGTTTAGTAGCAGCTAACTATGGCTACACCTTC.